The sample holds a few counts of the clone carrying this T cell receptor (beta chain). Its antigen is as yet unknown. This record belongs to a study of T cell responses to AZD1222 COVID-19 vaccine. Study-level points and caveats: Donors were largely white British and mainly female; clonal diversity was possibly underestimated. Spike-specific TCR breadth and depth went up after people got two AZD1222 doses. At study baseline, merely six AZD1222 recipients were seropositive. Reports indicate that nearly half of spike-specific TCRs are directed at unmutated variant regions.

The CDR3 runs 11 residues. V was pared by 5 bases and J by 7 bases, with 5 bases between. Clones were sequenced by immunoSEQ multiplex PCR, and TCRdb holds only the in-frame ones, with some missing. The sample yields about 130,000 clones, 75% to 90% seen once. Sequences were derived from peripheral blood, sampled 28 days after the second AZD1222 dose. The TCR sequence derives from an adult who received the AZD1222 COVID-19 vaccine. The chain combines TRBV12-3 or TRBV12-4 with TRBJ2-2; no definite D call. DNA of the CDR3: TGTGCCAGCAGTCGTAACGGGGAGCTGTTTTTT. It codes for CASSRNGELFF.